This T cell receptor (beta chain) was observed in a study of spatial heterogeneity in lung cancer. Across the whole study: Consistently, beta-chain sequences turned up in larger numbers than alpha-chain sequences did. Study-level results: Blood carried ubiquitous expanded tumor TCRs more at resection than follow-up.

Unique molecular identifiers tagged every individual TCR cDNA molecule. MiXCR was run by TCRdb on the 5' RACE reads, yielding one entry per CDR3 protein. The sample yields approximately 25,000 distinct CDR3 sequences, 5.5% to 7% seen once. The sample's time point: sample taken at primary tumor resection. Whole RNA was taken from tumor, nontumor lung or frozen PBMC; it was then sequenced unsorted. Approximately 70 TRACERx patients with early, untreated non-small cell lung cancer donated samples. Germline V gives CDR1 SGHAT, CDR2 FQNNGV. This CDR3 contains 14 residues. V was trimmed by 5 bases and J by 0 bases, leaving 10 bases between them. This clonotype showed up many times. Antigen specificity is unknown.

The clonotype was recovered from a male donor with early-stage non-small cell lung cancer. V is TRBV11-2 and J is TRBJ1-1, with no clear D. The sequencing used PBMCs, collected at surgery. The CDR3 spells CASSLPGLNTEAFF. In DNA, the CDR3 is TGTGCCAGCAGCCTTCCGGGTCTGAACACTGAAGCTTTCTTT.